The source of this T cell receptor beta chain is a study of early T cells in non-severe SARS-CoV-2 infection. Study as a whole: From unsorted whole blood, bulk RNA was sequenced, and the chains remained unpaired.

The table lists this clonotype with many counts. The CDR3 extends over 14 amino acids. Trimming shortened V by 5 bases and J by 7 bases, and 17 bases separated the two germline ends. Germline CDR1 is GTSNPN and CDR2 is SVGIG (reference sequence). The TCR library protocol attached unique molecular identifiers to the individual cDNA molecules. A single record per CDR3 protein comes from TCRdb applying MiXCR to the 5' RACE reads. The table has about 35,000 distinct CDR3 sequences, roughly 4.5% seen once. This chain joins TRBV30 and TRBJ2-2; D gene unclear. Material for sequencing was whole blood. This TCR derives from an adult who was a healthcare worker with PCR-confirmed SARS-CoV-2 infection or an uninfected control (not recorded which). The CDR3 reads CAWGNSIHGGELFF. CDR3 nucleotide sequence: TGTGCCTGGGGGAACAGCATCCATGGCGGGGAGCTGTTTTTT.